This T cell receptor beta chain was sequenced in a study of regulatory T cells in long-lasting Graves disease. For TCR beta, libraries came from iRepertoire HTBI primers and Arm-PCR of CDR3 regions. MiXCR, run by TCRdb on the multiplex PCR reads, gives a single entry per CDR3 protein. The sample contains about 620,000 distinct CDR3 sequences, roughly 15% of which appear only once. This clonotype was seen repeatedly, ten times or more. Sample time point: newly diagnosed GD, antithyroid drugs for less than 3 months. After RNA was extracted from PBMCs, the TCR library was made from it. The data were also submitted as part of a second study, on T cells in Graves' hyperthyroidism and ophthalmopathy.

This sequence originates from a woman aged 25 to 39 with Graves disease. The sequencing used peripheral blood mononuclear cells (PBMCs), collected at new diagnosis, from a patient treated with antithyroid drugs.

CDR3 region: CASTGANAYEQYF. The CDR3 DNA follows: TGTGCCAGCACGGGGGCCAACGCCTACGAGCAGTACTTC. The chain has TRBV7-2 and TRBJ2-7, with D perhaps matching TRBD1 or TRBD2 (6 bases each). The CDR3 runs to 13 residues. The V end was cut by 7 bases, the J end by 2 bases, with 12 bases between. The germline gives CDR1 SGHTA, CDR2 FQGNSA.